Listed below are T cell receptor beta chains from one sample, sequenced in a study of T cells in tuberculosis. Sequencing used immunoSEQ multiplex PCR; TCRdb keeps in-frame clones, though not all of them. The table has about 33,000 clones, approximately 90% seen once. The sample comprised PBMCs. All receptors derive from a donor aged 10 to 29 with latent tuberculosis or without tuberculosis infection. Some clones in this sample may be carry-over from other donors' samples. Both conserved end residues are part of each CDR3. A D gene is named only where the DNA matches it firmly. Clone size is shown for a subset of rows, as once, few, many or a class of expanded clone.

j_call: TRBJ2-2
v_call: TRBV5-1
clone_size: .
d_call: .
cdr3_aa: CASSPSGPNTGELFF
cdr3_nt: TGCGCCAGCAGTCCCAGCGGGCCGAACACCGGGGAGCTGTTTTTT

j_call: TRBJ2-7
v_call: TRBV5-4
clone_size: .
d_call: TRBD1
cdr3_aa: CASSLDAGGRHEQYF
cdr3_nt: TGTGCCAGCAGCTTAGATGCAGGGGGAAGGCACGAGCAGTACTTC

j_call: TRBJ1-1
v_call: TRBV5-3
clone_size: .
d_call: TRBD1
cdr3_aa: CARSPIRTGMNTEAFF
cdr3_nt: TGTGCCAGAAGCCCGATAAGGACAGGGATGAACACTGAAGCTTTCTTT

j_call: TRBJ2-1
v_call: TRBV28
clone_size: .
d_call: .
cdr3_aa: CASSLEGVGYNEQFF
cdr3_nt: TGTGCCAGCAGTTTAGAGGGGGTAGGCTACAATGAGCAGTTCTTC

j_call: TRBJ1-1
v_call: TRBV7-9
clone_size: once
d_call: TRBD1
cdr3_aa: CASSSGQGHTEAFF
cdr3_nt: TGTGCCAGCAGCTCGGGACAGGGACACACTGAAGCTTTCTTT

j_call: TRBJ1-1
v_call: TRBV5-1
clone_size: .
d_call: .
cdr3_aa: CASSSNTEAFF
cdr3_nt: TGCGCCAGCAGCTCAAACACTGAAGCTTTCTTT

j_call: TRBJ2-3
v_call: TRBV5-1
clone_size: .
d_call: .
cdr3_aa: CASSLNSRYTDTQYF
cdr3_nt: TGCGCCAGCAGCTTGAATTCGCGGTACACAGATACGCAGTATTTT

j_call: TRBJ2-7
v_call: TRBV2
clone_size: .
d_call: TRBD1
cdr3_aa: CASSAWTGGYEQYF
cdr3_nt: TGTGCCAGCAGCGCCTGGACAGGGGGCTACGAGCAGTACTTC

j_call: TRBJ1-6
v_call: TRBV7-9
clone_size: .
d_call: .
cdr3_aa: CASSVGYNSPLHF
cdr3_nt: TGTGCCAGCAGCGTCGGGTATAATTCACCCCTCCACTTT

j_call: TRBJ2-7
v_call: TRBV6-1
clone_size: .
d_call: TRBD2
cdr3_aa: CASRRGVPYEQYF
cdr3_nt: TGTGCCAGCAGACGGGGGGTTCCCTACGAGCAGTACTTC

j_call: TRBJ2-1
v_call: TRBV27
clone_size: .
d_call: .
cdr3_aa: CASSTALSSYNEQFF
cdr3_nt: TGTGCCAGCAGCACTGCCCTGAGCTCCTACAATGAGCAGTTCTTC

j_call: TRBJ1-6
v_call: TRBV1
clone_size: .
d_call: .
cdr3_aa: CTSSLSRARSPLHF
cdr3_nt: TGCACCAGCAGCCTATCGAGGGCAAGGTCACCCCTCCACTTT

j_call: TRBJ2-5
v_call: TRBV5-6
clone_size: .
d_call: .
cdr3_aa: CASSRGEETQYF
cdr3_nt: TGTGCCAGCAGTCGGGGAGAAGAGACCCAGTACTTC

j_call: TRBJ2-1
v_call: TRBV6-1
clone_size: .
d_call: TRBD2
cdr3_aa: CASSATSGTYNEQFF
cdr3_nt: TGTGCCAGCAGTGCGACTAGCGGAACCTACAATGAGCAGTTCTTC

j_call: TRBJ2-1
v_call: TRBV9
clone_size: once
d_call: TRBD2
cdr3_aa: CASSRLSGGADEQFF
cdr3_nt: TGTGCCAGCAGTCGACTGAGCGGGGGGGCCGATGAGCAGTTCTTC

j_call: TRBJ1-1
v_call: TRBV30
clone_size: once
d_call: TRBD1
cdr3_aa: CAWSVRQGAGEAFF
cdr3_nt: TGTGCCTGGAGTGTCAGACAGGGGGCAGGGGAAGCTTTCTTT

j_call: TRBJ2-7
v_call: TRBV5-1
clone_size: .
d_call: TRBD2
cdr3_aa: CASSSPGGYEQYF
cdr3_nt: TGCGCCAGCAGCTCCCCCGGGGGGTACGAGCAGTACTTC

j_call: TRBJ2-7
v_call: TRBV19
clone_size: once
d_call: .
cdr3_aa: CASSISDWRNEQYF
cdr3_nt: TGTGCCAGTAGTATATCGGACTGGCGCAACGAGCAGTACTTC

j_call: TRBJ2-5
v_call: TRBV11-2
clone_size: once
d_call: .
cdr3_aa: CASSLGGQARVKETQYF
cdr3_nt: TGTGCCAGCAGCTTAGGGGGGCAGGCCAGGGTGAAAGAGACCCAGTACTTC

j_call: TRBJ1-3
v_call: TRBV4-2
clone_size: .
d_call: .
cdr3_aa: CASSTSLASSGNTIYF
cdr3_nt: TGTGCCAGCAGCACAAGTCTAGCGAGCTCTGGAAACACCATATATTTT

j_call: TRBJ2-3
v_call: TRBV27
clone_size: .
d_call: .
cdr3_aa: CASSPPMGGRGDTQYF
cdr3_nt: TGTGCCAGCAGTCCCCCTATGGGGGGGCGAGGAGATACGCAGTATTTT

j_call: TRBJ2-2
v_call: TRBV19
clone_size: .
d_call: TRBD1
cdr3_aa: CAGPGQENTGELFF
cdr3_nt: TGTGCCGGTCCGGGACAGGAGAACACCGGGGAGCTGTTTTTT

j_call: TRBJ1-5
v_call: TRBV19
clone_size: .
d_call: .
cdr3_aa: CASSIPTVTQPQHF
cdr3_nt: TGTGCCAGTAGTATTCCGACAGTTACTCAGCCCCAGCATTTT

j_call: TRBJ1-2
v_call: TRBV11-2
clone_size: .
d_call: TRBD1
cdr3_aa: CASSSPDRGYYGYTF
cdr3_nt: TGTGCCAGCAGCTCCCCCGACAGGGGATACTATGGCTACACCTTC

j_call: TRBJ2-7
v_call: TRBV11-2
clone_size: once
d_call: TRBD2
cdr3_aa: CASSLELADEQYF
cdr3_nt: TGTGCCAGCAGCTTAGAACTAGCGGACGAGCAGTACTTC

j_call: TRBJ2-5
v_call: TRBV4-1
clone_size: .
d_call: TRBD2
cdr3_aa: CASSQVGVSGGGQETQYF
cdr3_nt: TGCGCCAGCAGCCAAGTAGGGGTTAGCGGGGGGGGACAAGAGACCCAGTACTTC

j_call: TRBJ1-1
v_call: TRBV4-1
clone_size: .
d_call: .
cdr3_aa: CASSQEVRVRTEAFF
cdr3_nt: TGCGCCAGCAGCCAAGAAGTCAGGGTAAGGACTGAAGCTTTCTTT

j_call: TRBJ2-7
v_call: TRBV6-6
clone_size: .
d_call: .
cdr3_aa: CASSSATGTYEQYF
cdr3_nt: TGTGCCAGCAGCTCCGCAACAGGTACCTACGAGCAGTACTTC

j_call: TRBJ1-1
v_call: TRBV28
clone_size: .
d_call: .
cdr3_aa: CASSLGGTNTEAFF
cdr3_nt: TGTGCCAGCAGTTTAGGAGGAACGAACACTGAAGCTTTCTTT

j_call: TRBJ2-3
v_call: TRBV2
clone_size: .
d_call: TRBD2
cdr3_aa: CASRGPGGSTDTQYF
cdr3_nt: TGTGCCAGCAGGGGACCGGGGGGGAGCACAGATACGCAGTATTTT

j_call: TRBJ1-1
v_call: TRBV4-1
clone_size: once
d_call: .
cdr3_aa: CASSHPSLNTEAFF
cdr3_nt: TGCGCCAGCAGCCACCCCTCTCTGAACACTGAAGCTTTCTTT

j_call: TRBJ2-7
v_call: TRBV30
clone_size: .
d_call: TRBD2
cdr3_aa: CAWMGGTYEQYF
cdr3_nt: TGTGCCTGGATGGGGGGGACTTACGAGCAGTACTTC

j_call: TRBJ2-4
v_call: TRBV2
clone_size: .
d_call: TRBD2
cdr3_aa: CAISLGEGPKNIQYF
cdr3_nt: TGTGCCATCTCCCTGGGGGAGGGACCCAAAAACATTCAGTACTTC

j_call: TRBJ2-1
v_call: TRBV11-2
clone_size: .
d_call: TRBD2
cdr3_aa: CASSPSGGPYNEQFF
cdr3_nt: TGTGCCAGCAGCCCTAGCGGGGGGCCCTACAATGAGCAGTTCTTC

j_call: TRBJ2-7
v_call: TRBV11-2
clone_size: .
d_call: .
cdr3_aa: CASSSPRDYEQYF
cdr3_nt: TGTGCCAGCAGCTCGCCCAGGGACTACGAGCAGTACTTC

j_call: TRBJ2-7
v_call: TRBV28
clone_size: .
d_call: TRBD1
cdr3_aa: CASSLFPGTGGDEQYF
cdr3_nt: TGTGCCAGCAGTTTATTCCCCGGGACAGGGGGAGACGAGCAGTACTTC

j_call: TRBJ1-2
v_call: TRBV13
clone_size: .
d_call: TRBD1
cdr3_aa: CASSTMTGYGYTF
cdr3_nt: TGTGCCAGCAGCACAATGACAGGGTACGGCTACACCTTC

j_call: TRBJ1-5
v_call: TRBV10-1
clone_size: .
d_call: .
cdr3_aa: CASSESRGQPQHF
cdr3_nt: TGCGCCAGCAGTGAGTCGCGCGGGCAGCCCCAGCATTTT

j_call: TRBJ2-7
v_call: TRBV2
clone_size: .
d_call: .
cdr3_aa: CASSEIGAGVNYEQYF
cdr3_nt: TGTGCCAGCAGTGAAATCGGGGCAGGGGTCAACTACGAGCAGTACTTC

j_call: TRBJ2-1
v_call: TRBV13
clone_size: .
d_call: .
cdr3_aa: CASSSRGPKQFF
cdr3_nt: TGTGCCAGCAGCTCCCGCGGCCCTAAGCAGTTCTTC

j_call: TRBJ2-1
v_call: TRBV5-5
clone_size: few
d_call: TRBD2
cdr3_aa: CASSLRPAGGISYNEQFF
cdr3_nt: TGTGCCAGCAGCTTGCGTCCAGCGGGGGGTATTTCGTACAATGAGCAGTTCTTC

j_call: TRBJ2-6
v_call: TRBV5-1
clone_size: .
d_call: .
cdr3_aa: CASSFEGAGANVLTF
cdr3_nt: TGCGCCAGCAGCTTCGAGGGTGCTGGGGCCAACGTCCTGACTTTC

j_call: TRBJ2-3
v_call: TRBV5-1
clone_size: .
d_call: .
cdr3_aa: CASSLAAGTDTQYF
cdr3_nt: TGCGCCAGCAGCTTGGCGGCAGGGACAGATACGCAGTATTTT

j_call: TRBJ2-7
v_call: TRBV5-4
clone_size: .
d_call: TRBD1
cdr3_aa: CASSPGTGNYEQYF
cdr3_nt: TGTGCCAGCAGCCCAGGGACAGGTAACTACGAGCAGTACTTC

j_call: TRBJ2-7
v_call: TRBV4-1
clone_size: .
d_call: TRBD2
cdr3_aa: CASSQPVAGLSREQYF
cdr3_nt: TGCGCCAGCAGCCAACCCGTAGCGGGACTGTCGAGAGAGCAGTACTTC

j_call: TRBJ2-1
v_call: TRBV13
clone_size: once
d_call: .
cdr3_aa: CASSYREKLWNEQFF
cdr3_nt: TGTGCCAGCAGCTACCGGGAGAAACTATGGAATGAGCAGTTCTTC

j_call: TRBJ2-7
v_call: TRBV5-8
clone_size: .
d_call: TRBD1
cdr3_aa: CASSGFQGAPVEQYF
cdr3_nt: TGTGCCAGCAGCGGCTTCCAGGGGGCCCCTGTCGAGCAGTACTTC

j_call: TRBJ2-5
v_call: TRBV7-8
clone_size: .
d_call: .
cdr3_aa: CASSKRGAGGETQYF
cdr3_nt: TGTGCCAGCAGCAAGCGCGGGGCCGGGGGAGAGACCCAGTACTTC

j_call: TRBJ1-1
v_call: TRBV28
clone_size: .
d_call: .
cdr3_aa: CASSFQLQGWAEAFF
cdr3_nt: TGTGCCAGCAGTTTTCAGCTACAGGGATGGGCTGAAGCTTTCTTT

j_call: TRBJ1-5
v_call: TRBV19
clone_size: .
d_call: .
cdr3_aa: CASSIGQGFNQPQHF
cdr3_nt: TGTGCCAGTAGTATAGGGCAGGGGTTCAATCAGCCCCAGCATTTT

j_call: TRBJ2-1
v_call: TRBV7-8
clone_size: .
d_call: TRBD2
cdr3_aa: CASSLRGGTHNEQFF
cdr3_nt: TGTGCCAGCAGCTTACGGGGAGGGACCCACAATGAGCAGTTCTTC

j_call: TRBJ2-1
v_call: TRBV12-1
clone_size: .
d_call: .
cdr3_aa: CASSSPTSLSDNEQFF
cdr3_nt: TGTGCCAGCAGCTCCCCGACTAGTTTATCGGACAATGAGCAGTTCTTC

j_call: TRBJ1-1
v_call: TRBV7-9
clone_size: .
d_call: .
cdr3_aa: CASSSSGQMNTEAFF
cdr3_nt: TGTGCCAGCAGCTCCAGCGGACAGATGAACACTGAAGCTTTCTTT

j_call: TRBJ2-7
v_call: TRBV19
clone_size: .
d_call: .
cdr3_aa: CASSRDLLDEQYF
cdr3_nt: TGTGCCAGTAGTAGGGACTTACTGGACGAGCAGTACTTC

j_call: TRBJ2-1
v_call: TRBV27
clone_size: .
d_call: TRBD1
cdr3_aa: CASSYAPGQGYNEQFF
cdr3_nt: TGTGCCAGCAGTTATGCACCGGGACAGGGGTACAATGAGCAGTTCTTC

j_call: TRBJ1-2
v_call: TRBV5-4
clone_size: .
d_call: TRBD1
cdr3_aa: CASSSTTPGGYGYTF
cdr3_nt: TGTGCCAGCAGCTCGACGACGCCAGGGGGCTATGGCTACACCTTC

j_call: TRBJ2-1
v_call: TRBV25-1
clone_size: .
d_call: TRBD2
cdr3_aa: CASSPRPGTSDAYNEQFF
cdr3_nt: TGTGCCAGCAGTCCGAGACCCGGGACTAGCGACGCCTACAATGAGCAGTTCTTC

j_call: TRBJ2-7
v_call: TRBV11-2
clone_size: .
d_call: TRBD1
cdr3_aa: CASSRDRGYEQYF
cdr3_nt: TGTGCCAGCAGCCGGGACAGGGGATACGAGCAGTACTTC

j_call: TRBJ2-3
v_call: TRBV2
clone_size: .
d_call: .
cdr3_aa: CASSPRGMGTDTQYF
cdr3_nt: TGTGCCAGCAGTCCTCGGGGGATGGGCACAGATACGCAGTATTTT